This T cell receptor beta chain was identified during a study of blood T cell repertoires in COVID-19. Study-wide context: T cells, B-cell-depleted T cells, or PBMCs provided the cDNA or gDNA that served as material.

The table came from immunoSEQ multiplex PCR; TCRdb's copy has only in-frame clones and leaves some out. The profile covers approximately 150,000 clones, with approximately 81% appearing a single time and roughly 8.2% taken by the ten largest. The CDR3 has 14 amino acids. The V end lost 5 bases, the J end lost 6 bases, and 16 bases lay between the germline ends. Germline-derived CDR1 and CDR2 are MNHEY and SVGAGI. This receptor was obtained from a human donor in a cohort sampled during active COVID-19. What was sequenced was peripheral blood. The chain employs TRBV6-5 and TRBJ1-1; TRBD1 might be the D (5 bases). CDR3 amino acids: CASSRRESDAEAFF. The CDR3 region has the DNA TGTGCCAGCAGTCGCAGGGAATCGGACGCTGAAGCTTTCTTT.